These T cell receptor beta chains were read from a single sample in a study of cytomegalovirus exposure and HLA in healthy donors. The method was immunoSEQ multiplex PCR; TCRdb's version includes in-frame clones alone and lacks a portion of them. This table holds 100,000 to 120,000 clones, roughly 13% found once. The source material was PBMCs. Receptors originate from a man aged 40-55 years in good health and CMV-seropositive. CDR3s include the opening cysteine and the closing phenylalanine or tryptophan. The order of the fields is D gene, J gene, V gene, clone size, CDR3 length, CDR3 DNA, CDR3 protein. A D gene is named only where the DNA matches it firmly. Clone size appears in some rows only: once, few, many, or a class for an expanded clone.

TRBD2	TRBJ2-1	TRBV13	NA	15	TGTGCCAGCAGCTTTCTAGCGGGAGGGAATAATGAGCAGTTCTTC	CASSFLAGGNNEQFF
NA	TRBJ2-7	TRBV27	NA	14	TGTGCCAGCAGTTTTGGGCAGGGGAAATACGAGCAGTACTTC	CASSFGQGKYEQYF
TRBD2	TRBJ2-7	TRBV27	NA	20	TGTGCCAGCAGTTTATCCACAGTTCTTCCAGGACTAGCGGGACCCTACGAGCAGTACTTC	CASSLSTVLPGLAGPYEQYF
TRBD1	TRBJ2-7	TRBV28	few	12	TGTGCCAGCAGGGACAGGGGGCTCGAGCAGTACTTC	CASRDRGLEQYF
TRBD2	TRBJ2-7	TRBV11-3	NA	14	TGTGCCAGCAGCTCCCGACTAGCCCCCTACGAGCAGTACTTC	CASSSRLAPYEQYF
TRBD1	TRBJ1-2	TRBV6-5	NA	15	TGTGCCAGCAGTTACTCGGGGACAGCTAACTATGGCTACACCTTC	CASSYSGTANYGYTF
NA	TRBJ1-2	TRBV28	NA	11	TGTGCCAGCAGTTTAGTCGATGGCTACACCTTC	CASSLVDGYTF
TRBD2	TRBJ2-1	TRBV4-1	few	16	TGCGCCAGCAGCCAAGAGACTAGCAGGTCCTACAATGAGCAGTTCTTC	CASSQETSRSYNEQFF
TRBD2	TRBJ2-3	TRBV5-5	NA	15	TGTGCCAGCAGTAATCCGGGACTAGCGACAAATACGCAGTATTTT	CASSNPGLATNTQYF
NA	TRBJ2-5	TRBV5-4	NA	15	TGTGCCAGCAGCGGTGGGCAGCTCCCCCAAGAGACCCAGTACTTC	CASSGGQLPQETQYF
TRBD2	TRBJ2-5	TRBV28	NA	15	TGTGCCAGCAGTCCCCAGACTAGCGGGAGGAAGACCCAGTACTTC	CASSPQTSGRKTQYF
NA	TRBJ2-3	TRBV10-3	NA	15	TGTGCCATCAAAACAGGGTCGGGTGAAACAGATACGCAGTATTTT	CAIKTGSGETDTQYF
NA	TRBJ2-3	TRBV7-9	few	13	TGTGCCAGTGATAGCGGTAGCACAGATACGCAGTATTTT	CASDSGSTDTQYF
NA	TRBJ2-1	TRBV5-1	few	13	TGCGCCAGCACAAAAGGGGATAGCAATGAGCAGTTCTTC	CASTKGDSNEQFF
TRBD2	TRBJ2-7	TRBV27	NA	15	TGTGCCAGCAGTTCCGGGACTAGCGGGAGTACCGAGCAGTACTTC	CASSSGTSGSTEQYF
TRBD2	TRBJ2-2	TRBV4-1	NA	20	TGCGCCAGCAGCCAAGAAGAGGGTAGCGGGAGTGAGGGGAACACCGGGGAGCTGTTTTTT	CASSQEEGSGSEGNTGELFF
TRBD2	TRBJ2-1	TRBV6-5	few	15	TGTGCCAGCAGTTACGCGGGAGGGTGGGATGGTGAGCAGTTCTTC	CASSYAGGWDGEQFF
TRBD1	TRBJ1-6	TRBV14	few	15	TGTGCCAGCAGCCAATATGGGACAGGGGACCCACCCCTCCACTTT	CASSQYGTGDPPLHF
TRBD1	TRBJ2-6	TRBV5-1	NA	17	TGCGCCAGCACCTTACAGACAGGGAACTCTGGGGCCAACGTCCTGACTTTC	CASTLQTGNSGANVLTF
NA	TRBJ1-2	TRBV11-2	NA	16	TGTGCCAGCAGCTTAGCCCCGGGGGGGAGGGACTATGGCTACACCTTC	CASSLAPGGRDYGYTF
NA	TRBJ1-1	TRBV6-6	few	13	TGTGCCAGCAGTTACCTACCGAACACTGAAGCTTTCTTT	CASSYLPNTEAFF
TRBD2	TRBJ2-2	TRBV7-9	NA	16	TGTGCCAGCAGACCCCCAACTAGCGGAAACACCGGGGAGCTGTTTTTT	CASRPPTSGNTGELFF
TRBD1	TRBJ2-2	TRBV18	few	15	TGTGCCAGCTCCCCGGGACAGGCGAACACCGGGGAGCTGTTTTTT	CASSPGQANTGELFF
NA	TRBJ1-1	TRBV29-1	few	13	TGCAGCGTCCCAGGGGCCCTGAACACTGAAGCTTTCTTT	CSVPGALNTEAFF
NA	TRBJ2-7	TRBV4-2	NA	16	TGTGCCAGCAGCACTTTGGGGGGGCATCGTCCCTACGAGCAGTACTTC	CASSTLGGHRPYEQYF
TRBD1	TRBJ2-7	TRBV18	few	13	TGTGCCAGCTCATCAGGGGGCTCCTACGAGCAGTACTTC	CASSSGGSYEQYF
NA	TRBJ2-1	TRBV16	few	16	TGTGCCAGCAGCCAATCGGCGGGGAGCTCCTACAATGAGCAGTTCTTC	CASSQSAGSSYNEQFF
NA	TRBJ1-2	TRBV12-5	NA	16	TGTGCTAGTGGTTTGGTACTGGAGACAGAGAAGGGGGGCTACACCTTC	CASGLVLETEKGGYTF
NA	TRBJ1-2	TRBV6-5	few	13	TGTGCCAGCAGTACGAGGGAGGACTATGGCTACACCTTC	CASSTREDYGYTF
NA	TRBJ2-7	TRBV20-1	NA	10	TGCAGTGCTGGCAACTACGAGCAGTACTTC	CSAGNYEQYF
TRBD1	TRBJ2-7	TRBV5-4	few	16	TGTGCCAGCAGCTCCGATACAGGGGGCGATATTAACGAGCAGTACTTC	CASSSDTGGDINEQYF
TRBD2	TRBJ2-2	TRBV30	few	15	TGTGCCTGCCAAAGCGGGGGCCCGGGCACCGGGGAGCTGTTTTTT	CACQSGGPGTGELFF
NA	TRBJ2-7	TRBV7-6	NA	13	TGTGCCAGCAGCCTGCGGGGTCTGGGAGAGCAGTACTTC	CASSLRGLGEQYF
NA	TRBJ2-1	TRBV7-2	NA	14	TGTGCCAGCAGCTTCGGAGGGATCCTACATGAGCAGTTCTTC	CASSFGGILHEQFF
NA	TRBJ2-1	TRBV7-9	few	11	TGTGCCAGCAGGTCCTCCTACGAGCAGTTCTTC	CASRSSYEQFF
TRBD1	TRBJ2-6	TRBV5-1	NA	18	TGCGCCAGCAGCGGGGACAGGGGATTCCTTTCCGGGGCCAACGTCCTGACTTTC	CASSGDRGFLSGANVLTF
TRBD2	TRBJ2-3	TRBV5-1	few	18	TGCGCCAGCAGCCTGACTAGCGGGAGTACCTATAGCACAGATACGCAGTATTTT	CASSLTSGSTYSTDTQYF
NA	TRBJ2-6	TRBV19	few	16	TGTGCCAGTAGTATAACGGACATCTCCGGGGCCAACGTCCTGACTTTC	CASSITDISGANVLTF